These 28 T cell receptor beta chains share one sample of origin, sequenced in a study of cytomegalovirus exposure and HLA in healthy donors. The PCR used 60 Vbeta and 13 Jbeta primers. Assay used: immunoSEQ multiplex PCR; TCRdb lists only in-frame clones, some missing. Seen here are roughly 100,000 clones, 80% observed once, and the top ten hold approximately 6.9%. Sequenced material: PBMCs. Receptor source: a man between 25 and 39 years old in good health and CMV-seropositive.

This chain uses TRBV27 with TRBJ1-4, with 9 bases that match TRBD1. The CDR3 contains 15 residues. Germline CDR1 reads MNHEY; CDR2 reads SMNVEV (reference sequence). The V segment lost 5 bases and the J segment 2 bases; nucleotides outside the gene matches: 3. In DNA form, the CDR3 reads TGTGCCAGCAGTCCAGACAGGGGGACTAATGAAAAACTGTTTTTT. Translation gives CASSPDRGTNEKLFF. Full variable domain (missing parts from reference TRBV27 and TRBJ1-4): EAQVTQNPRYLITVTGKKLTVTCSQNMNHEYMSWYRQDPGLGLRQIYYSMNVEVTDKGDVPEGYKVSRKEKRNFPLILESPSPNQTSLYFCASSPDRGTNEKLFFGSGTQLSVL.

This chain links TRBV7-9 with TRBJ2-3; possible D gene TRBD1, 5 bases. V lost 2 bases and J lost 4, with 13 bases in between. The germline V gene has CDR1 SEHNR and CDR2 FQNEAQ (reference sequence). The CDR3 is made up of 15 amino acids. Written as DNA, the CDR3 is TGTGCCAGCAGCTTAAGGGGCAGAGACCCAGATACGCAGTATTTT. Translated: CASSLRGRDPDTQYF.

V gene TRBV28 combines with J gene TRBJ1-1; 7 nucleotides align to TRBD1. V trimming: 5 bases; J trimming: 3 bases; junction bases outside the gene matches: 6. The V gene's germline CDR1 is MDHEN and CDR2 SYDVKM. CDR3 length: 14 amino acids. CDR3 sequence: CASSPGQDHTEAFF. DNA of the CDR3: TGTGCCAGCAGTCCAGGACAGGACCACACTGAAGCTTTCTTT.

The chain recombines TRBV7-6 with TRBJ2-5; 10 bases line up with TRBD2. CDR1 SGHVS and CDR2 FNYEAQ come from the germline V gene. V trimming: 5 bases; J trimming: 4 bases; junction bases outside the gene matches: 4. The CDR3 runs to 14 residues. The CDR3 DNA reads as TGTGCCAGCAGCGCGAGACTAGCGGGAGAGACCCAGTACTTC. The encoded protein is CASSARLAGETQYF.

The chain combines TRBV29-1 with TRBJ2-5; D is perhaps TRBD2 (5 bases). Germline V gives CDR1 SQVTM, CDR2 ANQGSEA. The CDR3 covers 14 residues. Trimming stripped 4 bases from V and 2 bases from J, with 14 bases between. The CDR3 loop is CSVGPGLEQETQYF. The CDR3 nucleotides are TGCAGCGTTGGCCCTGGACTGGAACAAGAGACCCAGTACTTC.

The chain uses TRBV6-1 and TRBJ2-3, with TRBD1 matching 8 bases. Germline lookup yields CDR1 MNHNS and CDR2 SASEGT. The CDR3 has 20 residues. The ends lost 1 base at V and 1 base at J; junction bases unmatched: 16. The CDR3 sequence: CASSEDQGAPFSPRTDTQYF. CDR3 coding DNA: TGTGCCAGCAGTGAAGACCAGGGGGCTCCCTTCTCTCCGCGCACAGATACGCAGTATTTT.

The rearrangement links TRBV27 to TRBJ1-5, with D unresolved. The CDR3 contains 15 residues. Between the trimmed V and J ends, which lost 6 bases and 6 bases, there was a span of 18 bases. Germline V gives CDR1 MNHEY, CDR2 SMNVEV (reference sequence). CDR3 bases: TGTGCCAGCAGGGCGGGGAGGCAATTTGTTCAGCCCCAGCATTTT. Translated: CASRAGRQFVQPQHF.

V and J are TRBV7-2 and TRBJ2-3; D is ambiguous. The CDR3 loop spans 14 amino acids. Per the germline V gene, CDR1 is SGHTA and CDR2 is FQGNSA. Trimming took 1 base from V and 3 from J, leaving 8 bases between them. The CDR3 sequence is CASSLDYSTDTQYF. The CDR3, as DNA: TGTGCCAGCAGCTTAGACTATTCTACAGATACGCAGTATTTT.

The rearrangement links TRBV2 to TRBJ1-6; D may be TRBD1 (5 bases). Germline CDR1 and CDR2: SNHLY and FYNNEI. V lost 7 bases and J 2 bases, leaving 9 bases between the germline ends. The CDR3 length is 14 residues. The DNA of the CDR3 is TGTGCCAGCACTGCAGGGACCTATAATTCACCCCTCCACTTT. It translates to CASTAGTYNSPLHF.

This clone was counted only a few times. The genes are TRBV2 and TRBJ1-5; weak D call: TRBD1 (5 bases). The CDR3 extends over 14 amino acids. From germline, CDR1 is SNHLY and CDR2 FYNNEI. V shed 2 bases and J shed 7 bases, with 12 bases lying between them. DNA for the CDR3: TGTGCCAGCAGTGAAAGGCAGGGCCCCCAGCCCCAGCATTTT. Encoded protein: CASSERQGPQPQHF.

This chain uses TRBV16 with TRBJ1-6; D call uncertain. V lost 4 bases, J lost 10 bases, and 11 bases lay in between. Germline loops: CDR1 KGHSY, CDR2 FQNENV. CDR3 size: 13 residues. CDR3 in DNA: TGTGCCAGCAGCCCCAGAGGCCTATCACCCCTCCACTTT. Translated: CASSPRGLSPLHF.

This clone has just a few counts. The chain couples TRBV2 to TRBJ2-5; 7 bases line up with TRBD2. J gave up 0 bases and V 8 bases, and 12 bases lay outside the gene matches. The CDR3 extends over 16 amino acids. Per the germline V gene, CDR1 is SNHLY and CDR2 is FYNNEI. In DNA, the CDR3 is TGTGCCAGCCGGGATAGCGGGCCACCGTACCAAGAGACCCAGTACTTC. Protein sequence: CASRDSGPPYQETQYF. The full variable domain, in which reference TRBV2 and TRBJ2-5 provide the parts outside the CDR3, is EPEVTQTPSHQVTQMGQEVILRCVPISNHLYFYWYRQILGQKVEFLVSFYNNEISEKSEIFDDQFSVERPDGSNFTLKIRSTKLEDSAMYFCASRDSGPPYQETQYFGPGTRLLVL.

J is TRBJ1-5 and V is TRBV29-1; D is undetermined. With 4 bases removed from V and 2 bases from J, the gap between germline ends came to 6 bases. Germline V gene lookup returns CDR1 SQVTM and CDR2 ANQGSEA. The CDR3 covers 12 residues. The CDR3 nucleotides read TGCAGCGTTGCCAGCGGCAATCAGCCCCAGCATTTT. Its protein is CSVASGNQPQHF.

CDR3 sequence (DNA): TGTGCCAGCAGGGGGCAGGGGGCGATCGCCGGGGAGCTGTTTTTT. Translated: CASRGQGAIAGELFF. The chain has TRBV6-5 and TRBJ2-2; 8 bases map to TRBD1. The germline V gene has CDR1 MNHEY and CDR2 SVGAGI. This CDR3 is 15 amino acids long. V was clipped by 6 bases and J by 6 bases; unmatched bases: 9.

The V call is TRBV6-5, the J call TRBJ2-7, with D possibly matching TRBD1 (5 bases). CDR3 length: 16 amino acids. The germline V and J ends were trimmed by 4 bases and 2 bases, with 18 bases remaining between them. CDR1 and CDR2 from the germline V gene are MNHEY and SVGAGI. The CDR3 bases are TGTGCCAGCAGTTCTGACAGTTATAGTTTGGCCTACGAGCAGTACTTC. As protein: CASSSDSYSLAYEQYF.

The chain employs TRBV18 and TRBJ2-1; 11 nucleotides align to TRBD1. The CDR3 is 15 amino acids. Losses at the gene ends were 4 bases for V and 8 bases for J; bases not matched to a gene: 7. Looked up from germline, CDR1 is KGHSH and CDR2 is LQKENI. In DNA form, the CDR3 reads TGTGCCAGCTCACTCCGGACAGGGGGCGAGGATGAGCAGTTCTTC. The encoded protein is CASSLRTGGEDEQFF.

The genes are TRBV30 and TRBJ2-2; D perhaps matches TRBD2 (5 bases). Germline-derived CDR1 and CDR2 are GTSNPN and SVGIG (reference sequence). The CDR3 covers 13 residues. Trimming cost V 5 bases and J 6 bases, with 13 bases left between them. CDR3 sequence (DNA): TGTGCCTGGCAAGCGGAGGACGCCGGGGAGCTGTTTTTT. Translated, it gives CAWQAEDAGELFF.

V is TRBV7-6 and J is TRBJ2-1; 11 positions agree with TRBD2. The V gene's germline CDR1 is SGHVS and CDR2 FNYEAQ. The CDR3 has 15 residues. V lost 3 bases, J lost 8 bases, and 6 bases stayed unmatched. This chain's CDR3 is CASSFKLAGVYEQFF. The CDR3 coding sequence is TGTGCCAGCAGCTTCAAACTAGCGGGGGTCTATGAGCAGTTCTTC.

The chain couples TRBV19 to TRBJ2-5; TRBD1 aligns across 8 bases. The CDR3 runs to 14 residues. The germline V gene encodes CDR1 LNHDA and CDR2 SQIVND (reference sequence). V trimming: 5 bases; J trimming: 2 bases; junction bases outside the gene matches: 4. The CDR3 here is CASSFGTGQETQYF. In DNA, the CDR3 is TGTGCCAGTAGTTTCGGGACAGGTCAAGAGACCCAGTACTTC.

This clone was observed a single time. The chain is built from TRBV11-2 and TRBJ1-2, with D perhaps TRBD1 (5 bases). The V end lost 5 bases, the J end lost 5 bases, and 15 bases lay between the germline ends. CDR3 length: 14 residues. In germline, CDR1 is SGHAT, CDR2 FQNNGV. The CDR3 DNA reads as TGTGCCAGCAGCCTGGGGCGGTTAGGGTATGGCTACACCTTC. This translates into CASSLGRLGYGYTF.

The rearrangement links TRBV7-6 to TRBJ1-2; no firm D call. Germline V gene lookup returns CDR1 SGHVS and CDR2 FNYEAQ. The CDR3 has 13 amino acids. V was shortened by 1 base and J by 3 bases, with 6 bases between the two germline ends. The CDR3 nucleotides read TGTGCCAGCAGCTTAGAGAGTGACTATGGCTACACCTTC. This translates into CASSLESDYGYTF.

This clone was seen a handful of times. The chain joins TRBV6-4 to TRBJ2-1; TRBD2 matches 10 bases. Germline-derived CDR1 and CDR2 are MRHNA and SNTAGT. V gave up 7 bases and J gave up 3 bases; unmatched junction bases: 3. The CDR3 is 14 residues long. The DNA for the CDR3 is TGTGCCAGCAAGATAGCGGGGGGCTACAATGAGCAGTTCTTC. Protein product: CASKIAGGYNEQFF.

The chain recombines TRBV5-6 with TRBJ2-1; 11 positions agree with TRBD1. The germline gives CDR1 SGHDT, CDR2 YYEEEE. The CDR3 runs to 15 residues. After removal of 4 bases from V and 7 bases from J, the junction contained 7 bases not matched to a gene. DNA of the CDR3: TGTGCCAGCAGCAGCGGACAGGGGGCCAAGAATGAGCAGTTCTTC. Translation: CASSSGQGAKNEQFF.

The chain has TRBV14 and TRBJ2-7, with 7 positions matching TRBD2. Per germline, CDR1 SGHDN and CDR2 FVKESK. This CDR3 has 17 residues. V gave up 1 base and J gave up 0 bases; unmatched junction bases: 9. This chain's CDR3 is CASSQVVASGFSYEQYF. CDR3 in DNA: TGTGCCAGCAGCCAAGTGGTAGCTAGCGGCTTCTCCTACGAGCAGTACTTC.

The rearrangement links TRBV19 to TRBJ2-7, with 10 bases that match TRBD1. V shed 5 bases, J shed 4 bases, and the junction held 8 bases outside the gene matches. Looked up from germline, CDR1 is LNHDA and CDR2 is SQIVND (reference sequence). The CDR3 is 15 amino acids. The DNA of the CDR3 is TGTGCCAGTAGTCCCCGGACAGGGGGTAGATACGAGCAGTACTTC. Translating it yields CASSPRTGGRYEQYF.

This clone appeared a single time. The chain recombines TRBV30 with TRBJ2-4; D is undetermined. The germline CDR1 and CDR2 sequences are GTSNPN and SVGIG (reference sequence). V lost 3 bases and J lost 1, with 7 bases in between. CDR3 length equals 13 residues. CDR3 sequence: CAWSNGAKNIQYF. Written as DNA, the CDR3 is TGTGCCTGGAGCAACGGGGCCAAAAACATTCAGTACTTC.

V usage is TRBV5-1 and J usage is TRBJ1-4; TRBD1 agrees at 9 bases. This CDR3 is built from 16 residues. The V gene end was trimmed by 7 bases and the J gene end by 4 bases; junction bases not matched to a gene: 11. Per germline, CDR1 SGHRS and CDR2 YFSETQ. CDR3 nucleotide sequence: TGCGCCAGCCCCGGGGGGGACAGGGCTGGTAATGAAAAACTGTTTTTT. Protein sequence: CASPGGDRAGNEKLFF.

The V call is TRBV6-6, the J call TRBJ2-5; D ambiguous. The V end was cut by 5 bases, the J end by 0 bases, with 7 bases between. Per germline, CDR1 MNHNY and CDR2 SVGAGI (reference sequence). The CDR3 length is 13 residues. CDR3 DNA: TGTGCCAGCAGTCTCCGGGACCAAGAGACCCAGTACTTC. Amino acids: CASSLRDQETQYF.